A single sample gave rise to the 32 T cell receptor beta chains below, sequenced in a study. TCRdb reprocessed the 5' RACE reads with MiXCR, giving one entry per CDR3 protein. The data show some 57,000 distinct CDR3 sequences, more than 15% seen once. Specimen: naive CD4+ T cells sorted from blood. Subset: naive CD4+ T cells, CD4+CD45RA+CD25-. The receptors shown here come from a female donor with breast cancer.

The genes are TRBV20-1 and TRBJ2-6; D is perhaps TRBD1 (6 bases). The CDR3 consists of 14 residues. Trimming removed 5 bases at V and 4 bases at J, with 12 bases between. Germline assignment: CDR1 DFQATT and CDR2 SNEGSKA (reference sequence). The CDR3 DNA follows: TGCAGTGCTGTACAGGGCGGCGGGGCCAACGTCCTGACTTTC. It yields the protein CSAVQGGGANVLTF.

This clonotype has ten or more counts. The chain has TRBV5-1 and TRBJ2-1, with 7 bases aligning to TRBD1. The CDR3 extends over 14 amino acids. Germline trimming cut 2 bases from V and 10 bases from J; bases unmatched to any gene: 9. The germline gives CDR1 SGHRS, CDR2 YFSETQ. The DNA for the CDR3 is TGCGCCAGCAGCTTATTACAGGGGAGAGGGGAGCAGTTCTTC. As protein: CASSLLQGRGEQFF.

The table lists this clonotype with many counts. The chain carries TRBV29-1 and TRBJ1-1, with D uncertain. V was cut by 6 bases and J by 1 base, with 9 bases left in between. From germline, CDR1 is SQVTM and CDR2 ANQGSEA. The CDR3 length is 12 residues. CDR3 amino acids: CSVATRNTEAFF. The CDR3, as DNA: TGCAGCGTCGCCACAAGGAACACTGAAGCTTTCTTT.

The chain is built from TRBV19 and TRBJ1-2; TRBD1 agrees at 7 bases. V shed 2 bases, J shed 2 bases, and the junction held 2 bases outside the gene matches. Per germline, CDR1 LNHDA and CDR2 SQIVND (reference sequence). CDR3 length: 14 residues. CDR3 nucleotide sequence: TGTGCCAGTAGTATAAGCAGGGGGAACTATGGCTACACCTTC. As protein: CASSISRGNYGYTF. Full variable domain (outside the CDR3, taken from reference TRBV19 and TRBJ1-2): DGGITQSPKYLFRKEGQNVTLSCEQNLNHDAMYWYRQDPGQGLRLIYYSQIVNDFQKGDIAEGYSVSREKKESFPLTVTSAQKNPTAFYLCASSISRGNYGYTFGSGTRLTVV.

The chain employs TRBV12-3 or TRBV12-4 and TRBJ2-1; D is possibly TRBD2 (6 bases). The CDR3 spans 16 residues. V was cut by 6 bases and J by 5 bases, with 20 bases left in between. CDR3 sequence (DNA): TGTGCCAGCAGCCCTATGCGGAGAGGGACTGACAATGAGCAGTTCTTC. Translated: CASSPMRRGTDNEQFF.

To note about this clonotype: A much larger clonotype is one base distant, so this may be a read error. The chain joins TRBV11-2 to TRBJ2-2, with TRBD2 matching 7 bases. Germline V gene sequence: CDR1 SGHAT, CDR2 FQNNGV. The CDR3 has 14 amino acids. Here the CDR3 reads CASSSPTSSGELVF. CDR3 nucleotide sequence: TGTGCCAGCAGCTCGCCGACTAGCTCCGGGGAGCTGGTTTTT.

The chain joins TRBV29-1 to TRBJ2-3, with 10 bases fitting TRBD2. This CDR3 has 15 residues. Germline V lookup: CDR1 SQVTM, CDR2 ANQGSEA. Trimming removed 3 bases from V and 6 bases from J; junction bases left unmatched: 9. CDR3 in amino acids: CSVDPSGGARDTQYF. In DNA form, the CDR3 reads TGCAGCGTTGATCCGAGCGGGGGGGCCAGGGATACGCAGTATTTT.

In this sample, this clonotype turned up a few times. The CDR3 bases are TGTGCCAGCAGTATCCGGGACAGGGGTGAAAAACTGTTTTTT. The encoded protein is CASSIRDRGEKLFF. V usage is TRBV12-3 or TRBV12-4 and J usage is TRBJ1-4; 10 nucleotides match TRBD1. This CDR3 is 14 amino acids long. Unmatched junction bases numbered 4, after V lost 5 bases and J lost 7 bases.

This clonotype has only a few counts. This sequence joins TRBV27 and TRBJ2-2, with a weak D call TRBD1 (6 bases). The CDR3 totals 16 residues. The V end lost 4 bases, the J end lost 6 bases, and 18 bases lay between the germline ends. Germline CDR1 is MNHEY and CDR2 is SMNVEV (reference sequence). DNA of the CDR3: TGTGCCAGCAGTTGGGGGCATTTGACAGACCCCGGGGAGCTGTTTTTT. It is translated as CASSWGHLTDPGELFF.

This CDR3 reads CASSYGLDGSSEQYF. In DNA form, the CDR3 reads TGCGCCAGCAGCTACGGACTAGACGGATCCAGCGAGCAGTACTTC. This sequence joins TRBV4-3 and TRBJ2-7; 7 bases align to TRBD2. J lost 6 bases, V lost 5 bases, and 13 bases had no gene match. CDR3 length equals 15 residues. Germline V lookup: CDR1 LGHNA, CDR2 YSLEER.

This chain links TRBV3-1 with TRBJ2-4; 11 bases match TRBD1. This CDR3 region has 16 residues. Germline CDR1 and CDR2: LGHDT and YNNKEL (reference sequence). V lost 2 bases, J lost 5 bases, and 5 bases stayed unmatched. The CDR3, as DNA: TGTGCCAGCAGCCAAAGGGACAGGGGGGCCCAAAACATTCAGTACTTC. Translated: CASSQRDRGAQNIQYF.

The V call is TRBV28, the J call TRBJ2-5, with D perhaps matching TRBD2 (5 bases). CDR1 is MDHEN, CDR2 SYDVKM, per germline. The CDR3 has 17 residues. V was shortened by 0 bases and J by 1 base, with 15 bases between the two germline ends. The CDR3 DNA reads as TGTGCCAGCAGTTTATGGGCGATCGGGAATGGCCAAGAGACCCAGTACTTC. Its translation is CASSLWAIGNGQETQYF.

In this sample, this clonotype turned up a few times. The rearrangement links TRBV12-3 or TRBV12-4 to TRBJ1-2; the match to TRBD1 covers 8 bases. Trimming cost V 4 bases and J 10 bases; bases outside gene matches: 8. This CDR3 has 13 residues. The CDR3 sequence: CASSSLGQGLYTF. CDR3 nucleotide sequence: TGTGCCAGCAGTTCCCTAGGACAGGGTCTCTACACCTTC.

This clonotype showed up many times. The V gene is TRBV6-5, the J gene TRBJ1-1; D call uncertain. V lost 7 bases and J lost 2, with 14 bases in between. Germline V lookup: CDR1 MNHEY, CDR2 SVGAGI. The CDR3 spans 14 residues. In DNA, the CDR3 is TGTGCCAGCAAGGCAGCTAATATTAACACTGAAGCTTTCTTT. Translation gives CASKAANINTEAFF.

The chain links TRBV20-1 to TRBJ2-3; 13 bases fit TRBD2. The germline gives CDR1 DFQATT, CDR2 SNEGSKA (reference sequence). V trimming: 3 bases; J trimming: 2 bases; junction bases outside the gene matches: 2. The CDR3 runs to 15 residues. In nucleotides, the CDR3 is TGCAGTGCTAGTACTAGCGGGAGGGCCACAGATACGCAGTATTTT. As protein: CSASTSGRATDTQYF.

As for this clonotype: The junction departs from the called germline gene at one end, perhaps through a read error. V and J are TRBV3-1 and TRBJ2-3; no definite D call. Germline CDR1 is LGHDT and CDR2 is YNNKEL (reference sequence). The CDR3 contains 13 residues. In DNA form, the CDR3 reads TGTGCCAGCAGCCAAGGATCCCTGGATACGCTGTATTTT. This sequence encodes CASSQGSLDTLYF.

This clonotype was observed a few times. The V call is TRBV7-9, the J call TRBJ2-1; 9 nucleotides align to TRBD1. CDR1 is SEHNR, CDR2 FQNEAQ, per germline (reference sequence). The CDR3 is 14 residues long. Trimming at V came to 3 bases and at J to 7 bases, leaving 4 bases not matched to a gene. The CDR3 nucleotides read TGTGCCAGCAGCTTCGGGGACAGGGTGAATGAGCAGTTCTTC. Translating gives CASSFGDRVNEQFF. Using reference TRBV7-9 and TRBJ2-1 for the parts outside the CDR3, the full variable domain is DTGVSQNPRHKITKRGQNVTFRCDPISEHNRLYWYRQTLGQGPEFLTYFQNEAQLEKSRLLSDRFSAERPKGSFSTLEIQRTEQGDSAMYLCASSFGDRVNEQFFGPGTRLTVL.

This clonotype was found many times. For the CDR3, the DNA is TGTGCCAGCACCATATCAGGGGCCAACGTCCTGACTTTC. Its translation: CASTISGANVLTF. This chain joins TRBV6-1 and TRBJ2-6; D not resolved. Trimming left V 7 bases short and J 4 bases short, with 8 bases between. The CDR3 spans 13 residues. Germline V lookup: CDR1 MNHNS, CDR2 SASEGT.

This clonotype came up a few times. The chain uses TRBV5-1 and TRBJ1-2; D is unclear. This CDR3 region has 13 residues. Germline CDR1 and CDR2: SGHRS and YFSETQ. Trimming pared 0 bases from V and 10 bases from J, leaving 13 bases between. CDR3 DNA: TGCGCCAGCAGCTTGGCCTCTTTCTCCCCCTACACCTTC. This sequence encodes CASSLASFSPYTF. Variable domain in full (rest from reference TRBV5-1 and TRBJ1-2): KAGVTQTPRYLIKTRGQQVTLSCSPISGHRSVSWYQQTPGQGLQFLFEYFSETQRNKGNFPGRFSGRQFSNSRSEMNVSTLELGDSALYLCASSLASFSPYTFGSGTRLTVV.

This clonotype came up a few times. An end of the junction does not agree with germline; a read error may underlie this. This chain joins TRBV7-2 and TRBJ2-1; 12 nucleotides line up with TRBD2. This CDR3 has 14 residues. Germline loops: CDR1 SGHTA, CDR2 FQGNSA. CDR3 nucleotide sequence: TGTGCCAGCAGTCAACTAGCGGGAGGCAATGAGCAGCTCTTC. As protein: CASSQLAGGNEQLF.

The chain uses TRBV5-1 and TRBJ2-6; D remains ambiguous. Germline V lookup: CDR1 SGHRS, CDR2 YFSETQ. The V end lost 1 base, the J end lost 0 bases, and 8 bases lay between the germline ends. This CDR3 comprises 16 residues. The chain's CDR3 is CASSLTLGSGANVLTF. CDR3 nucleotide sequence: TGCGCCAGCAGCTTGACCCTCGGCTCTGGGGCCAACGTCCTGACTTTC.

The CDR3 spells CASSQSGLSAQLFVYEQYF. In DNA, the CDR3 is TGTGCCAGCAGTCAATCGGGACTCTCGGCGCAGTTATTCGTCTACGAGCAGTACTTC. The V call is TRBV6-6, the J call TRBJ2-7; possible D gene TRBD2, 6 bases. The CDR3 length is 19 residues. The germline V gene encodes CDR1 MNHNY and CDR2 SVGAGI (reference sequence). Between the trimmed V and J ends, which lost 5 bases and 3 bases, there was a span of 29 bases.

This clonotype was observed many times. The chain is built from TRBV20-1 and TRBJ1-5, with D perhaps matching TRBD1 (6 bases). Trimming took 5 bases from V and 1 from J, leaving 9 bases between them. The CDR3 contains 13 residues. Germline V lookup: CDR1 DFQATT, CDR2 SNEGSKA (reference sequence). The CDR3 reads CSAGGESNQPQHF. In DNA form, the CDR3 reads TGCAGTGCTGGGGGCGAGAGCAATCAGCCCCAGCATTTT.

A remark on this clonotype: It may be a read error: a sequence one base away is much more abundant. The chain recombines TRBV7-3 with TRBJ2-5; 7 bases align to TRBD1. The CDR3 runs to 15 residues. Per the germline V gene, CDR1 is SGHTA and CDR2 is FQGTGA. V was clipped by 11 bases and J by 5 bases; unmatched bases: 17. CDR3 nucleotides: TGTGCCGGCCATTCACAGGGGTCCCTTCCCGAGACCCAGTACTTC. As protein: CAGHSQGSLPETQYF.

J is TRBJ1-1 and V is TRBV3-1, with D possibly TRBD1 on 6 matching bases. CDR1 and CDR2 from the germline V gene are LGHDT and YNNKEL (reference sequence). V shed 4 bases and J shed 6 bases, with 12 bases lying between them. CDR3 length equals 13 residues. DNA of the CDR3: TGTGCCAGCAGCCCGCAACAGGGTGCTGAAGCTTTCTTT. Protein: CASSPQQGAEAFF.

The chain uses TRBV5-1 and TRBJ1-1; 9 bases agree with TRBD1. The CDR3 contains 15 residues. Trimming removed 3 bases from V and 10 bases from J; junction bases left unmatched: 13. The V gene's germline CDR1 is SGHRS and CDR2 YFSETQ. Here the CDR3 DNA reads TGCGCCAGCAGCTCTACGACCGGGACAGGGCTTGCAGCTTTCTTT. The encoded protein is CASSSTTGTGLAAFF.

Many counts were recorded for this clonotype. V is TRBV5-1 and J is TRBJ2-5; possibly TRBD1 for D (7 bases). V was shortened by 2 bases and J by 3 bases, with 11 bases between the two germline ends. Germline V CDR1 and CDR2: SGHRS, YFSETQ. This CDR3 contains 14 residues. As DNA, the CDR3 is TGCGCCAGCAGCTTCCAGGGGGGCGAAGAGACCCAGTACTTC. This translates into CASSFQGGEETQYF.

This clonotype was seen more than once but under ten times. This chain uses TRBV27 with TRBJ1-2; D gene ambiguous. Trimming removed 8 bases at V and 1 base at J, with 17 bases between. The germline V gene has CDR1 MNHEY and CDR2 SMNVEV (reference sequence). This CDR3 contains 15 residues. The DNA of the CDR3 is TGTGCCAGCGGTCCCCGGGGATCCGGTAACTATGGCTACACCTTC. This translates into CASGPRGSGNYGYTF.

The chain has TRBV7-2 and TRBJ2-3; D perhaps matches TRBD2 (6 bases). Germline assignment: CDR1 SGHTA and CDR2 FQGNSA. CDR3 length equals 15 residues. Between the trimmed V and J ends, which lost 5 bases and 5 bases, there was a span of 17 bases. CDR3 coding DNA: TGTGCCAGCAGCCGGTGGGGCGGGGTGGGAGATACGCAGTATTTT. Its protein is CASSRWGGVGDTQYF.

This clonotype was observed many times. This chain links TRBV9 with TRBJ2-1; 13 bases match TRBD2. Looked up from germline, CDR1 is SGDLS and CDR2 is YYNGEE. J was trimmed by 8 bases and V by 2 bases; bases with no gene match: 4. The CDR3 totals 15 residues. CDR3 coding DNA: TGTGCCAGCAGCGTTAGGACTAGCGGGGGCGATGAGCAGTTCTTC. Its translation: CASSVRTSGGDEQFF. Full variable domain (outside the CDR3, taken from reference TRBV9 and TRBJ2-1): DSGVTQTPKHLITATGQRVTLRCSPRSGDLSVYWYQQSLDQGLQFLIQYYNGEERAKGNILERFSAQQFPDLHSELNLSSLELGDSALYFCASSVRTSGGDEQFFGPGTRLTVL.

In this sample, this clonotype turned up many times. CDR3 protein: CASSLGTAQEHEQFF. The CDR3 bases are TGCGCCAGCAGCTTGGGGACTGCCCAGGAGCATGAGCAGTTCTTC. The rearrangement uses TRBV5-1 and TRBJ2-1; perhaps TRBD2 as D (5 bases). Germline V gene sequence: CDR1 SGHRS, CDR2 YFSETQ. There are 15 residues in the CDR3. The V and J ends lost 0 bases and 8 bases respectively, with 15 bases between them. The complete variable domain, with remaining parts taken from reference TRBV5-1 and TRBJ2-1, reads KAGVTQTPRYLIKTRGQQVTLSCSPISGHRSVSWYQQTPGQGLQFLFEYFSETQRNKGNFPGRFSGRQFSNSRSEMNVSTLELGDSALYLCASSLGTAQEHEQFFGPGTRLTVL.

This chain links TRBV24-1 with TRBJ1-1, with a possible D match to TRBD1 (6 bases). The CDR3 runs 14 residues. Trimming took 11 bases from V and 0 from J, leaving 15 bases between them. Germline assignment: CDR1 KGHDR and CDR2 SFDVKD. CDR3 amino acids: CAMRGGELNTEAFF. CDR3 DNA: TGTGCCATGCGGGGGGGCGAATTGAACACTGAAGCTTTCTTT.